This T cell receptor (beta chain) was retrieved from a study of cytomegalovirus exposure and HLA in healthy donors (dated by TCRdb to 2015 to 2018). Background on the whole study: An earlier analysis of approximately 640 of the donors reported roughly 300 Gb of sequence data and 120 million or so unique TCR beta sequences from 150 million to 200 million T cells. An early release that covered fewer than 800 HLA-typed donors contained approximately 320 gigabases of sequencing data and about 84 million unique TCR sequences. The genetic ancestry cluster associated with self-reported Caucasian donors included 81% of the roughly 360 genotyped donors. The study aimed to test whether signatures of past pathogen exposure could be identified by cataloging public T cell receptors. The study used immunosequencing to profile the T cell repertoires of more than 650 subjects and linked those repertoires to cytomegalovirus serostatus. Besides the first cohort of 666 subjects, a separate validation cohort made up of 120 different subjects was used. To predict cytomegalovirus infection status, the study combined high-throughput TCR immunosequencing, statistical association of individual TCRs with disease status, and machine learning. In a later analysis, previously published TCR beta repertoires from about 640 donors were re-analyzed and high-resolution HLA genotyping was added so that TCR occurrence patterns could be studied. Rather than using new phenotypic data, the later analysis identified candidate immune exposures from TCR beta sequences and from how often those sequences occurred across donors. In an earlier analysis of roughly 540 of the donors, high-throughput TCR beta sequencing was used to judge whether each TCR beta V gene segment behaved as functional or pseudogenic. Donor age, sex, ethnicity and CMV serostatus were collected together with the repertoire data. Genome-wide SNP genotypes for about 65% of the 666 donors were used in a later genetic analysis, which treated that subset as a discovery cohort. Every discovery cohort repertoire had been produced on one sequencing platform. HLA typing covered class I and class II loci at four-digit resolution. The number of typed donors differed by locus: 629-630 for A, B, C, DRB1 and DQB1; 500 to 550 for DQA1; approximately 600 for DPA1; and 400 to 480 for DPB1. Roughly 5 DR-DQ haplotypes were handled as single units for association and clustering because linkage in the cohort was strong. On average, over 200,000 unique TCR beta nucleotide sequences were sequenced per donor among several hundred genotyped donors of the cohort, with roughly 18% of those sequences being non-productive. General study outcomes and caveats: Correlated functional status among segregating V segments might be attributable to linkage disequilibrium, but an unknown experimental factor could not be ruled out. A later analysis reported that several top co-occurrence clusters appeared linked to parvovirus B19, influenza, CMV and Epstein-Barr virus. In vitro tests confirmed that three of the cytomegalovirus-associated TCR beta chains recognize cytomegalovirus antigens. In an earlier analysis of fewer than 700 of the donors, most TCR beta V segments appeared in productive rearrangements about 87% or about 30% of the time, broadly matching IMGT annotations. In the study, about 150 TCR beta chains were listed as associated with cytomegalovirus. According to a later analysis, TCR association rates differed among HLA loci, with DRB1 alleles showing the most associated TCRs and HLA-C alleles showing the fewest. The authors suggested that the approach could potentially be generalized to other disease states and immunological phenotypes. For the cohort, immune exposure information was limited to CMV serostatus. Most TCR sequences were seen in very few donors, while some public TCRs were found in many individuals. According to a later genetic analysis, donors in an Asian-associated ancestry cluster had fewer N-insertions in productive TCRs than the approximately 670-donor mean. An association between a missense DCLRE1C variant and V-gene and J-gene trimming of TCR beta chains was found in a later genetic analysis and replicated in an independent cohort. In a later analysis, HLA-associated TCR beta chains showed more clonal expansion and lower generation probabilities than non-associated chains that were equally common. Because HLA typing was missing for some donors at each locus, association tests included only the typed subset. In a later analysis, around 17,000 TCR beta sequences were associated with specific HLA alleles at a false discovery rate of 0.05. A further reported finding was that TCR beta sequences accurately predicted the HLA-A and HLA-B alleles for most subjects in the first cohort. Some IMGT-functional V segments, including TRBV6-2 and TRBV6-3, could not be distinguished by the 87-base-pair reads and were therefore excluded. Cytomegalovirus status was reported to be diagnosed by the classifier with high specificity and sensitivity in both the original and validation cohorts. Strong co-occurrence of HLA alleles, especially DR and DQ, made assigning TCR associations to individual alleles difficult. Because counts were too low, approximately 18 rarely observed V segments, including chromosome 9 orphons, were excluded from the earlier analysis of some 590 of the donors. According to a later analysis, most CMV-associated TCR beta chains appeared to be HLA-restricted, and the HLA associations seemed to be driven largely by CMV exposure. The cohort was sequenced for TCR beta chains only, and without alpha or paired-chain data the features that could be detected were limited. A cluster of highly shared sequence variants was judged likely to represent a technical artifact of the sequencing pipeline. Sequencing depth was assumed to be roughly uniform across donors in the presence/absence analyses, though that assumption may not hold.

Regarding this clone: It lacks a known antigen. No base quality values were provided; no much bigger clone lies one nucleotide off.

The CDR3 has 15 amino acids, counting the end cysteine and phenylalanine. Left in the record is the CDR3 DNA by itself, 45 bases read in frame from the first base. Trimming takes 4 bases off V and 6 bases off J; junction bases not matched to a gene: 7. CDR1 SGHKS and CDR2 YYEKEE were looked up in the germline V gene (reference sequence). Library preparation employed the immunoSEQ multiplex PCR assay. The multiplex PCR relied on a mix of 60 forward primers for TCR Vbeta segments and 13 reverse primers for TCR Jbeta segments. Amplification of the CDR3 region of rearranged TCR beta genes was performed with a multiplex PCR assay on genomic DNA. The Illumina HiSeq System was used to sequence the amplified TCR beta libraries as 87-base-pair reads. The paper's processing steps were these. In a later analysis, around 80 million unique TCR beta chains were counted across the 500 to 700 repertoires, and approximately 9.9 million of these chains were shared by at least two donors. To remove PCR and sequencing errors, raw reads were error-corrected and collapsed into unique sequences using a nearest-neighbor algorithm that merged closely related sequences. Alignment of CDR3 sequences to IMGT reference sequences was used to assign V, D and J gene segments. For a sequence to be retained, a match of at least six nucleotides was required to both a V gene segment and a J gene segment. Rearrangements were classified as productive when the CDR3 lacked stop codons and remained in frame with V and J, and all other rearrangements were classified as non-productive. Following IMGT convention, CDR3 was defined as the stretch from the second conserved V-encoded cysteine up to the conserved J-encoded phenylalanine. The earlier analysis of more than 450 of the donors excluded sequences that lacked an unambiguous match to a single V gene segment. An earlier analysis of roughly 590 of the donors called V segments functional above 56.7% productive rearrangements and segregating when the between-donor standard deviation exceeded 5%. A statistical classification framework was developed to diagnose cytomegalovirus status using the catalog of TCR beta chain sequences. In a later analysis, TCR nucleotide sequences were compared against IMGT/GENE-DB human TR gene sequences so that V and J genes could be assigned. The TCRdist pipeline was used in a later analysis to assign CDR3 sequences and most-parsimonious VDJ recombination scenarios. In a later analysis, each TCR beta chain was defined by its CDR3 amino acid sequence together with its V-gene family, and reads lacking a unique V-gene family were excluded. In a later analysis, around 650 highly shared, low-generation-probability nucleotide sequences were removed to address suspected cross-contamination and a sequencing artifact. A later analysis calculated a clonal expansion index for each public chain from normalized within-repertoire ranks of inferred template counts. A later analysis computed generation probabilities with a VDJ recombination model fitted to out-of-frame rearrangements, and checked the results against IGoR. In a later analysis, hypergeometric tests were used to score TCR-TCR, TCR-HLA and TCR-CMV co-occurrence, with a repertoire-size bias correction applied to TCR pairs. To estimate false discovery rates, a later analysis permuted the HLA or CMV assignments 20 times. In a later analysis, co-occurring TCRs were grouped using DBSCAN, and TCRdist sequence similarity was added for clustering within HLA-allele-positive subsets. Co-occurrence clustering excluded repertoires with fewer than 30,000 or more than 120,000 public chains, plus five with anomalous nucleotide sharing. TCRdb mirrors the immuneACCESS table, restricted to in-frame sequences. Some clones are absent from its copies; in checked studies, under half trace to an unresolved V gene, and the reason for the others is unknown. D and trimming were read from the DNA, whereas the V and J calls and clone size are those reported in that table. This sample gives roughly 140,000 clones in total; 80% of them show up just once. The top ten clones comprise 4.5% of the sample.

In total, about 650 healthy bone marrow donors made up the cohort. Cohort members were all nominally healthy when sampled, although unrecorded immune exposures were likely present. The donor was CMV seronegative and was included in the group of 352 seronegative cohort members. A peripheral blood sample was provided by each donor, and peripheral blood mononuclear cells were used for TCR beta sequencing. Genomic DNA was extracted from the blood cell samples with the Qiagen DNeasy Blood Extraction Kit. Sequenced sample: PBMCs. The chain employs TRBV5-5 and TRBJ1-6; 7 junctional bases match TRBD1. The receptor was derived from a man in his forties in good health and CMV-seronegative. In nucleotide form, the sequence is TGTGCCAGCAGCCGAGGGGACAGCCTTAATTCACCCCTCCACTTT. Translated, this is CASSRGDSLNSPLHF. Beyond the CDR3, the reference TRBV5-5 and TRBJ1-6 genes provide the residues; the full variable domain reads: DAGVTQSPTHLIKTRGQQVTLRCSPISGHKSVSWYQQVLGQGPQFIFQYYEKEERGRGNFPDRFSARQFPNYSSELNVNALLLGDSALYLCASSRGDSLNSPLHFGNGTRLTVT.